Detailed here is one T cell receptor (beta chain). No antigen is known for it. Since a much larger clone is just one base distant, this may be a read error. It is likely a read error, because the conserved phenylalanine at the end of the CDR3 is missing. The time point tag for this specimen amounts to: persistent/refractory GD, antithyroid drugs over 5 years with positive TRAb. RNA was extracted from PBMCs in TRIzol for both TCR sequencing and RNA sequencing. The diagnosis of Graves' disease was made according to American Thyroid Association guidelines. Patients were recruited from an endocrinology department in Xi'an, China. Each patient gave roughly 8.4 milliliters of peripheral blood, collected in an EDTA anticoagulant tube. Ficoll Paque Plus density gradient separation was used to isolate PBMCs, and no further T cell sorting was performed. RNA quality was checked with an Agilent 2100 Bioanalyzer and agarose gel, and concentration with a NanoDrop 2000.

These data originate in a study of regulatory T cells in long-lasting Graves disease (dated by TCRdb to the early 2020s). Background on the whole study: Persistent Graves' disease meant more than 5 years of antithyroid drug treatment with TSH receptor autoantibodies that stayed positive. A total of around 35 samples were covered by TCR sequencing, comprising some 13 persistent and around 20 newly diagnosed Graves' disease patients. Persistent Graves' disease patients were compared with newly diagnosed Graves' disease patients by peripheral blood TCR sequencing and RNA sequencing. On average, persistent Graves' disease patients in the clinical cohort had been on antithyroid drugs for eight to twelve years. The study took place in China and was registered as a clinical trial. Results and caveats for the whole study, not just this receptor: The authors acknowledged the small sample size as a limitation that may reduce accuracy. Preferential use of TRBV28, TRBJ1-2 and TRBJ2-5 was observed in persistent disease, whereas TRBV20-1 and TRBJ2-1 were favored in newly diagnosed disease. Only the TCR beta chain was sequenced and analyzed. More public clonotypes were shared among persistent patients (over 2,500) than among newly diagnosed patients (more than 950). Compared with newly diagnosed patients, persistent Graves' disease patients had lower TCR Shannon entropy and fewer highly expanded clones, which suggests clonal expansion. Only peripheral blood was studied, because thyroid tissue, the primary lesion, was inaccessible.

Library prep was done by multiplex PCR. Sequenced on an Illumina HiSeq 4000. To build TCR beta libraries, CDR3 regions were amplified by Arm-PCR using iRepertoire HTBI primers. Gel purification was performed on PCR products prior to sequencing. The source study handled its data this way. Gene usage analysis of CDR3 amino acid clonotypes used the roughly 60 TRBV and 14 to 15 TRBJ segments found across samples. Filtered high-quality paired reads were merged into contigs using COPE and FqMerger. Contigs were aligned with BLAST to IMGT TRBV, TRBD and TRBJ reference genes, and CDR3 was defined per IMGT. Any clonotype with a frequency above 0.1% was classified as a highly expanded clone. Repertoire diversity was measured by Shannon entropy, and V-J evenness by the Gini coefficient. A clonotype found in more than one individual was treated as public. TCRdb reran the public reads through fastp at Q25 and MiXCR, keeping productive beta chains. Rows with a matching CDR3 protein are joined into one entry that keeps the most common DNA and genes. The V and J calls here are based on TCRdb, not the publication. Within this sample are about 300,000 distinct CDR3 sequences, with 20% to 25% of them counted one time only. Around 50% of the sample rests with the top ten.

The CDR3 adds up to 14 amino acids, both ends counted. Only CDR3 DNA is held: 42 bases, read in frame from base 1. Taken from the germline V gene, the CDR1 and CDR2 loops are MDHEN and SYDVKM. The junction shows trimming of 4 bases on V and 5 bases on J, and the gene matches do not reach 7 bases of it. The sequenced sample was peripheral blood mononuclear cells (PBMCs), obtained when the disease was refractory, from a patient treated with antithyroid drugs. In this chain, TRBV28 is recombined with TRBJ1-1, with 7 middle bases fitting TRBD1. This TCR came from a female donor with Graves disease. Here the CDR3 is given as CASSSAGGGTEAFL. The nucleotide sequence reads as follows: TGTGCCAGCAGTTCCGCAGGGGGGGGGACTGAAGCTTTCCTT.